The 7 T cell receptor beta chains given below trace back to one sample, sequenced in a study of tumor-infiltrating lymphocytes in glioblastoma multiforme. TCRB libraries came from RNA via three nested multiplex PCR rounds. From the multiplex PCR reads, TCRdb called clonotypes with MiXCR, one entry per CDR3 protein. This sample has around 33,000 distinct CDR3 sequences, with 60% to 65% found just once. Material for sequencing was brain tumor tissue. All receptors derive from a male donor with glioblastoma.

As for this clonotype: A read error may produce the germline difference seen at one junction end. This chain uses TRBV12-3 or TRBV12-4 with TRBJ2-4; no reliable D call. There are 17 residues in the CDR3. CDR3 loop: CDSSFSPTQLAKNIQYF. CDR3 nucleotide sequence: TGTGACAGCAGTTTCTCCCCGACTCAATTAGCCAAAAACATTCAGTACTTC.

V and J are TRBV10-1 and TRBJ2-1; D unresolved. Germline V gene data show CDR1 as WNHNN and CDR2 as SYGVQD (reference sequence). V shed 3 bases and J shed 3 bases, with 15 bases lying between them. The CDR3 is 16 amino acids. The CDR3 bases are TGCGCCAGCAGTGATCCAAGGAGTACCAACTACAATGAGCAGTTCTTC. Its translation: CASSDPRSTNYNEQFF.

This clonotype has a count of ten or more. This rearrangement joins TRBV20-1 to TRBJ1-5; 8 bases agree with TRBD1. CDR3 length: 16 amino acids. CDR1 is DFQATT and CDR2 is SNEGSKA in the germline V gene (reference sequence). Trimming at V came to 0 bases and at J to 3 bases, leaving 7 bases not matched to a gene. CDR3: CSARDMDRVLNQPQHF. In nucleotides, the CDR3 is TGCAGTGCTAGAGATATGGACAGGGTTCTCAATCAGCCCCAGCATTTT.

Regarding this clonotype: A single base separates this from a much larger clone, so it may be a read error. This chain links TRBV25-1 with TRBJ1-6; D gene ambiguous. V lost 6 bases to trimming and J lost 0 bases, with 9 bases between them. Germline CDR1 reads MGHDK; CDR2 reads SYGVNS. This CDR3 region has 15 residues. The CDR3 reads CASRSVSSYNSPLHF. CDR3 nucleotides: TGTGCCAGCAGATCAGTGAGCTCCTATAATTCACCCCTCCACTTT.

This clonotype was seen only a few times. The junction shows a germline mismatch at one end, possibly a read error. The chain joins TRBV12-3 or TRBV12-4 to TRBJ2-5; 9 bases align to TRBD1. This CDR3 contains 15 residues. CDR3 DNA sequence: TGTGTCAGCAGTGGCCCGACAGGGGGGGTAGAGACCCAGTACTTC. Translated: CVSSGPTGGVETQYF.

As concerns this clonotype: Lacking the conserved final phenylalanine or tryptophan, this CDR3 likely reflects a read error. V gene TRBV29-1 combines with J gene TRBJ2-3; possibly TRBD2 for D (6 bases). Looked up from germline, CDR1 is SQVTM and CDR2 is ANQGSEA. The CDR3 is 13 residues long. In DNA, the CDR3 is TGCAACGTAGCTGGGACTCGCACAGATACGCAGTATCTT. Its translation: CNVAGTRTDTQYL.

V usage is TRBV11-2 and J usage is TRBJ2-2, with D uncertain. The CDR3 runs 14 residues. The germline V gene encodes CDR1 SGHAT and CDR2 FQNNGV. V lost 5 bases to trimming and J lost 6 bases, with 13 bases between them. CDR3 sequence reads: CASSLGRDPGELFF. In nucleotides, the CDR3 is TGTGCCAGCAGCCTCGGGCGAGACCCCGGGGAGCTGTTTTTT.